This T cell receptor (beta chain) derives from a study of blood T cell repertoires in COVID-19. Study overall: The origin of the acute and convalescent COVID-19 samples was the United States, Italy and Spain.

Seattle patients were enrolled during active infection and followed longitudinally. Assay used: immunoSEQ multiplex PCR; TCRdb lists only in-frame clones, some missing. Seen here are 230,000 or so clones, 81% observed once, and the top ten hold around 7.5%. Deletions cut 5 bases from V and 10 bases from J, with 12 bases between. The CDR3 has 13 amino acids. Germline V gene sequence: CDR1 SGHTA, CDR2 FQGNSA. The sequencing sample was made of peripheral blood. The origin of this receptor is a woman aged 80 or over with COVID-19, enrolled during active disease. The chain has TRBV7-2 and TRBJ1-6, with D unclear. CDR3 sequence: CASSTQNSSPLHF. CDR3 DNA sequence: TGTGCCAGCAGCACCCAAAATAGCTCACCCCTCCACTTT. The variable domain in full, completed from reference TRBV7-2 and TRBJ1-6, reads GAGVSQSPSNKVTEKGKDVELRCDPISGHTALYWYRQSLGQGLEFLIYFQGNSAPDKSGLPSDRFSAERTGGSVSTLTIQRTQQEDSAVYLCASSTQNSSPLHFGNGTRLTVT.